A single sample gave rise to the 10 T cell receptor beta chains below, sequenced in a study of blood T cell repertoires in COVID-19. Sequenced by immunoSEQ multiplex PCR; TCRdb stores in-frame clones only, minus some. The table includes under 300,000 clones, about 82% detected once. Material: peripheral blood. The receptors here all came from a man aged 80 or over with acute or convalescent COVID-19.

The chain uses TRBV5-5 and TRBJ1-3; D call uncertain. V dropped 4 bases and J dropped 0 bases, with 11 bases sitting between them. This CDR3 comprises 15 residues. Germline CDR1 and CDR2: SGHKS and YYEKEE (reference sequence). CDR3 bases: TGTGCCAGCAGCGAACTTGGAGTCTCTGGAAACACCATATATTTT. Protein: CASSELGVSGNTIYF.

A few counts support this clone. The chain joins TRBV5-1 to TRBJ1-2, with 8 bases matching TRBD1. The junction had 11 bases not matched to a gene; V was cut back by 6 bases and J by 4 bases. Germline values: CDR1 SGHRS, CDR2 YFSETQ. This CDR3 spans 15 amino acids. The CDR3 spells CASTPGDRTVYGYTF. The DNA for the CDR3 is TGCGCCAGCACCCCTGGGGACAGGACGGTCTATGGCTACACCTTC.

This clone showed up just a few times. CDR3 region: CASSEGQFSGNTIYF. The CDR3, as DNA: TGTGCCAGCAGTGAAGGCCAGTTCTCTGGAAACACCATATATTTT. The genes are TRBV6-1 and TRBJ1-3; no clear D gene. Germline V gene sequence: CDR1 MNHNS, CDR2 SASEGT. This CDR3 region has 15 residues. The V end was cut by 1 base, the J end by 0 bases, with 7 bases between.

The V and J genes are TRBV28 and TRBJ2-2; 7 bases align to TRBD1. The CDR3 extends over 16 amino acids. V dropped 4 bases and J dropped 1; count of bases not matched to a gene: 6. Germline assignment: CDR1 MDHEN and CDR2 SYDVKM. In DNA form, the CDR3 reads TGTGCCAGCAGTTCCCTCGGGACAGAGAACACCGGGGAGCTGTTTTTT. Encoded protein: CASSSLGTENTGELFF. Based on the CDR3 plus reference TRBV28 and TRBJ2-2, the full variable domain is DVKVTQSSRYLVKRTGEKVFLECVQDMDHENMFWYRQDPGLGLRLIYFSYDVKMKEKGDIPEGYSVSREKKERFSLILESASTNQTSMYLCASSSLGTENTGELFFGEGSRLTVL.

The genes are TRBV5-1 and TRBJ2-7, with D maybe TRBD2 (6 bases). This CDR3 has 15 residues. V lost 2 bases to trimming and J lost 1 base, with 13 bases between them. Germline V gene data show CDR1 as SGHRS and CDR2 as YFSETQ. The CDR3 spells CASSLARGRSYEQYF. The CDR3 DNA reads TGCGCCAGCAGCTTAGCTCGGGGGAGGTCCTACGAGCAGTACTTC.

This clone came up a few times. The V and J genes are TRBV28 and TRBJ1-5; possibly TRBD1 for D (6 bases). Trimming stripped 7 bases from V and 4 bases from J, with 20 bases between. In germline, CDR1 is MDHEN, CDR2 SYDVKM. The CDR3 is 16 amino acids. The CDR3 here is CASTTPLGRGNQPQHF. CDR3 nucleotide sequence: TGTGCCAGCACCACACCCCTGGGGAGGGGGAATCAGCCCCAGCATTTT.

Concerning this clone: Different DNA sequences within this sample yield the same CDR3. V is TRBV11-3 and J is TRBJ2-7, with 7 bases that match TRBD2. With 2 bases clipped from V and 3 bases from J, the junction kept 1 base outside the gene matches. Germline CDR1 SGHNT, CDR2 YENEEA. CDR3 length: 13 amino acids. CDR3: CASSLRGGYEQYF. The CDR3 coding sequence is TGTGCCAGCAGCTTACGCGGGGGCTACGAGCAGTACTTC.

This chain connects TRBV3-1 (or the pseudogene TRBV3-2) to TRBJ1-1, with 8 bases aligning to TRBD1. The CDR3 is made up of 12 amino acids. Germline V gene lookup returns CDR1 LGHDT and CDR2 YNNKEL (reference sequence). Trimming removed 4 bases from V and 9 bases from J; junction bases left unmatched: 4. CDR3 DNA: TGTGCCAGCAGCCGGGACAGGAGTAAAGCTTTCTTT. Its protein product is CASSRDRSKAFF.

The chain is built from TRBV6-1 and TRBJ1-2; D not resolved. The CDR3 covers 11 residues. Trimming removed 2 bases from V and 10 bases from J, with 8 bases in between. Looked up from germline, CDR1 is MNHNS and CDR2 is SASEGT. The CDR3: CASSERSSYTF. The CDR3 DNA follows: TGTGCCAGCAGTGAAAGGAGCTCCTACACCTTC.

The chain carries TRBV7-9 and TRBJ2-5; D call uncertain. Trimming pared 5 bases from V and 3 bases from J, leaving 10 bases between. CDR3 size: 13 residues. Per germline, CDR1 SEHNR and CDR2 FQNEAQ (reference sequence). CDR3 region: CASSLRNKETQYF. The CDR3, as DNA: TGTGCCAGCAGCCTCCGAAACAAAGAGACCCAGTACTTC. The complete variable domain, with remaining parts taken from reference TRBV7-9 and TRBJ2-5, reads DTGVSQNPRHKITKRGQNVTFRCDPISEHNRLYWYRQTLGQGPEFLTYFQNEAQLEKSRLLSDRFSAERPKGSFSTLEIQRTEQGDSAMYLCASSLRNKETQYFGPGTRLLVL.